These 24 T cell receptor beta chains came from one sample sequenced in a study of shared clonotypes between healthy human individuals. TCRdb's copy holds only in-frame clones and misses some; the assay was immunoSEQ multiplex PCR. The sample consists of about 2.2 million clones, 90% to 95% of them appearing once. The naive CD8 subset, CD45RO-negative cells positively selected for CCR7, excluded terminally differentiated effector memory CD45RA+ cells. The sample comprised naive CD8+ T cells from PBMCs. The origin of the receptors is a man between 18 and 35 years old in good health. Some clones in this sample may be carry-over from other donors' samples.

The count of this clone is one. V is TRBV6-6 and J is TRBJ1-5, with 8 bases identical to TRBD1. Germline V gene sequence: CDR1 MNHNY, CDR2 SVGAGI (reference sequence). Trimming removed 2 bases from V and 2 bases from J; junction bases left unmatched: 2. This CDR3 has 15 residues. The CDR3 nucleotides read TGTGCCAGCAGTTACGACAGGGGAGGCAATCAGCCCCAGCATTTT. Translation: CASSYDRGGNQPQHF.

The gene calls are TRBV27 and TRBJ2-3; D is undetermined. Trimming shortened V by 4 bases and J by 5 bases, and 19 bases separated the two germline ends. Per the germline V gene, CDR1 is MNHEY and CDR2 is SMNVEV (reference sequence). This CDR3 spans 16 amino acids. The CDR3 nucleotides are TGTGCCAGCAGTTCTGGTCCCCGTCCTCCAGGAGATACGCAGTATTTT. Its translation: CASSSGPRPPGDTQYF.

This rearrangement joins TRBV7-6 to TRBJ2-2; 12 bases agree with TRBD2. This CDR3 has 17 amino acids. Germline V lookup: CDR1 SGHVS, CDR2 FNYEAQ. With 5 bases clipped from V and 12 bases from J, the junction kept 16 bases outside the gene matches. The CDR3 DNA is TGTGCCAGCAGCGTCCCACTAGCGGGAGGCATAAACGCGAAGCTGTTTTTT. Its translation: CASSVPLAGGINAKLFF.

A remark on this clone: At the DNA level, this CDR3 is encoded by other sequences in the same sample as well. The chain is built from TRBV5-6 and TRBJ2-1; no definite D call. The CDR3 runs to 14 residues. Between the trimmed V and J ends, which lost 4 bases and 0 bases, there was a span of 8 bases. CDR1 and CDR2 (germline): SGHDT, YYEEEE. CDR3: CASSPPSSYNEQFF. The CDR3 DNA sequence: TGTGCCAGCAGCCCTCCGAGCTCCTACAATGAGCAGTTCTTC.

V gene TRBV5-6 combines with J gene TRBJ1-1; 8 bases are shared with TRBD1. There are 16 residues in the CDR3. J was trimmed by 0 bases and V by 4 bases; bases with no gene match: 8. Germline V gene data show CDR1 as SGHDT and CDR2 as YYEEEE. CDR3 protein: CASSAGQGALNTEAFF. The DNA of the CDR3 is TGTGCCAGCAGCGCCGGGCAGGGGGCCTTGAACACTGAAGCTTTCTTT.

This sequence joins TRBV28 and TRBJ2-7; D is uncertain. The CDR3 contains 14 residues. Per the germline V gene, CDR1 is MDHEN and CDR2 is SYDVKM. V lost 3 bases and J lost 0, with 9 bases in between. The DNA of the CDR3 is TGTGCCAGCAGTTTTTCCACCCTCTCCTACGAGCAGTACTTC. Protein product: CASSFSTLSYEQYF.

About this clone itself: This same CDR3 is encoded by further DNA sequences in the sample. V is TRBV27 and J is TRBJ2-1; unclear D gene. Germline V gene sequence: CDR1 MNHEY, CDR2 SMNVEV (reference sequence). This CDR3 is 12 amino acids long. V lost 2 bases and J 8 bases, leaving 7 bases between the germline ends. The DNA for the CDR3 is TGTGCCAGCAGTTTAGGCGGAGATGAGCAGTTCTTC. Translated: CASSLGGDEQFF.

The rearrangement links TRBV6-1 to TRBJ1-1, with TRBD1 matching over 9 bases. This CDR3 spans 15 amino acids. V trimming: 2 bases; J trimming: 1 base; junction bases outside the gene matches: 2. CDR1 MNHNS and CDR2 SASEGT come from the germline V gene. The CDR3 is CASSEPGQGNTEAFF. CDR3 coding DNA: TGTGCCAGCAGTGAACCGGGACAGGGGAACACTGAAGCTTTCTTT.

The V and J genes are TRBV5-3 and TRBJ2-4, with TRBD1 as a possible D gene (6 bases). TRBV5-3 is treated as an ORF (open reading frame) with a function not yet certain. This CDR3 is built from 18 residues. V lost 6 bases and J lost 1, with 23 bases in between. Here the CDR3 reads CARTRPVTPGEAKNIQYF. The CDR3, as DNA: TGTGCCAGAACTCGGCCGGTCACCCCAGGGGAGGCCAAAAACATTCAGTACTTC.

CDR3 sequence reads: CASWDSNQPQHF. As DNA, the CDR3 is TGTGCCAGCTGGGACAGCAATCAGCCCCAGCATTTT. The chain has TRBV2 and TRBJ1-5; a weak D match, TRBD1 (5 bases). The CDR3 extends over 12 amino acids. The V and J ends lost 8 bases and 1 base respectively, with 6 bases between them. Germline V gives CDR1 SNHLY, CDR2 FYNNEI.

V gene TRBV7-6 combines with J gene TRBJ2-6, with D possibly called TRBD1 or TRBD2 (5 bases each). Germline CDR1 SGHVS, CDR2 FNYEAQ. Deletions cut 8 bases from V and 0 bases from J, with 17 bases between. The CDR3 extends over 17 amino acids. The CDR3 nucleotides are TGTGCCAGCCAACCCGGGACCGCCGGCTCTGGGGCCAACGTCCTGACTTTC. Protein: CASQPGTAGSGANVLTF.

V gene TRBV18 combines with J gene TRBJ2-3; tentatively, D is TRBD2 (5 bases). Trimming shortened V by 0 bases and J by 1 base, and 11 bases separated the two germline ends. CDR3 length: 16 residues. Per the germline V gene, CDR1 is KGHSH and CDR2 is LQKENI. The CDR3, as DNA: TGTGCCAGCTCACCACCGATGCTAGCACGCACAGATACGCAGTATTTT. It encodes CASSPPMLARTDTQYF.

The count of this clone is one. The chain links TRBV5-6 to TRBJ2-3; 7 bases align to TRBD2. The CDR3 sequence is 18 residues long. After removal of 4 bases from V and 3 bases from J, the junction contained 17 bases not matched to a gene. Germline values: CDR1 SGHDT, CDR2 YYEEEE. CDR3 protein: CASSPLGSGGWETDTQYF. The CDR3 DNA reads TGTGCCAGCAGCCCCCTGGGGTCGGGAGGATGGGAAACAGATACGCAGTATTTT.

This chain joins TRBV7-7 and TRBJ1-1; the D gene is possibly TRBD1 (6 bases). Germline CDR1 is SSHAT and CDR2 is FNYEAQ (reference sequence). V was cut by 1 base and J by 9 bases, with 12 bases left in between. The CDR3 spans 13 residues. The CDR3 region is CASSLGVGTKAFF. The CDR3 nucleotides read TGTGCCAGCAGCTTAGGAGTAGGGACAAAAGCTTTCTTT.

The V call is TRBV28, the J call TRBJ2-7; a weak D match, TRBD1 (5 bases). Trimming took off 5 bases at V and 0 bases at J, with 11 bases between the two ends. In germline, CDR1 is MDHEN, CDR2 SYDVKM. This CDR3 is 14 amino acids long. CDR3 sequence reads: CASSADIRSYEQYF. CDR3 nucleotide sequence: TGTGCCAGCAGTGCGGACATACGCTCCTACGAGCAGTACTTC.

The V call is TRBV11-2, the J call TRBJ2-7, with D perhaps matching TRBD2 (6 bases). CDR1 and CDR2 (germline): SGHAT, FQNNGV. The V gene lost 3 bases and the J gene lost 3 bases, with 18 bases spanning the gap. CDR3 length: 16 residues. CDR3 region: CASSLATRTRFYEQYF. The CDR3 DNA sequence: TGTGCCAGCAGCTTGGCGACTAGGACAAGGTTCTACGAGCAGTACTTC. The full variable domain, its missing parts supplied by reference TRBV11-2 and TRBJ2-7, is EAGVAQSPRYKIIEKRQSVAFWCNPISGHATLYWYQQILGQGPKLLIQFQNNGVVDDSQLPKDRFSAERLKGVDSTLKIQPAKLEDSAVYLCASSLATRTRFYEQYFGPGTRLTVT.

The CDR3 bases are TGTGCCAGCTCACCCGGGGACAGGGAAAGGGACTACACCTTC. This sequence encodes CASSPGDRERDYTF. The chain is built from TRBV18 and TRBJ1-2; 9 positions agree with TRBD1. This CDR3 is 14 amino acids long. Trimming removed 3 bases from V and 10 bases from J; junction bases left unmatched: 9. Germline V gene data show CDR1 as KGHSH and CDR2 as LQKENI.

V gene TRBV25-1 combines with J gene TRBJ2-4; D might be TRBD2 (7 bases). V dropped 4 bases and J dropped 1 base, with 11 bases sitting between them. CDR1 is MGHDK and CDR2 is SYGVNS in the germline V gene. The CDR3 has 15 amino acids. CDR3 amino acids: CASSAKGGAKNIQYF. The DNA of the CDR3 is TGTGCCAGCAGTGCGAAGGGGGGGGCCAAAAACATTCAGTACTTC.

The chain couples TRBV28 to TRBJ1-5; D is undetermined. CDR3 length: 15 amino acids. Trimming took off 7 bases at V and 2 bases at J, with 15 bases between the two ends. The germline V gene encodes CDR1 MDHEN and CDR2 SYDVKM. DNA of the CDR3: TGTGCCAGCAACACTAACGGGGAGGGCAATCAGCCCCAGCATTTT. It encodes CASNTNGEGNQPQHF.

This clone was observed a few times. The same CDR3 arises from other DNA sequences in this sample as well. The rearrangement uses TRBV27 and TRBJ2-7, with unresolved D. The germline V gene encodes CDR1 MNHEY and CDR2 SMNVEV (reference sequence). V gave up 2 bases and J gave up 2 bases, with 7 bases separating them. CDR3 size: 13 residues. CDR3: CASSLGVTYEQYF. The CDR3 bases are TGTGCCAGCAGTTTAGGGGTAACCTACGAGCAGTACTTC.

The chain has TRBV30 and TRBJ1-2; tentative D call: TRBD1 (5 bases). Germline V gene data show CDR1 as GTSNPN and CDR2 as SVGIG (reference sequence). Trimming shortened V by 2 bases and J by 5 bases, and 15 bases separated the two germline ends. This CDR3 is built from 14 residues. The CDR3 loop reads CAWSPPSWGYGYTF. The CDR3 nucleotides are TGTGCCTGGAGTCCGCCCTCGTGGGGGTATGGCTACACCTTC.

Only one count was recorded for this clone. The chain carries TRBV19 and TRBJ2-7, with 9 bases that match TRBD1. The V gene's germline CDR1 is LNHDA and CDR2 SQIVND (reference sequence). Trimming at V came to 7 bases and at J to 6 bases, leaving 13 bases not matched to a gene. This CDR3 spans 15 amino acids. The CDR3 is CASTNLTGGQVEQYF. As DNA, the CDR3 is TGTGCCAGTACCAACCTGACAGGGGGTCAGGTCGAGCAGTACTTC.

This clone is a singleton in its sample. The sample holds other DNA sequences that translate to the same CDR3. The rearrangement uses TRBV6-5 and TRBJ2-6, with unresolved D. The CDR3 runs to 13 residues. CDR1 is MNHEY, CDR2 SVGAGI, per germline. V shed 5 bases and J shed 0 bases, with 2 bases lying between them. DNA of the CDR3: TGTGCCAGCAGTAGCTCTGGGGCCAACGTCCTGACTTTC. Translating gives CASSSSGANVLTF.

Here the CDR3 reads CASSESHRTIYEQYF. The CDR3 nucleotides read TGTGCCAGCAGCGAAAGTCACAGGACGATCTACGAGCAGTACTTC. The V and J genes are TRBV6-1 and TRBJ2-7, with D possibly TRBD1 on 5 matching bases. Germline CDR1 MNHNS, CDR2 SASEGT. The CDR3 length is 15 residues. The ends were cut back, 6 bases at V and 3 bases at J, with 18 bases in the middle.